This entry describes one T cell receptor beta chain. MiXCR was run by TCRdb on the RT-PCR reads, yielding one entry per CDR3 protein. The table records 550,000 to 750,000 distinct CDR3 sequences, 14% of them present only once. V was shortened by 2 bases and J by 7 bases, with 11 bases between the two germline ends. CDR3 length: 13 residues. Germline V gives CDR1 SGHTA, CDR2 FQGNSA. The chain uses TRBV7-2 and TRBJ1-2; unclear D gene. The sequenced material came from memory CD4+ T cells from blood. The receptor was isolated from a female donor in good health, serving as a healthy control. The CDR3 sequence: CASSLNGEGGYTF. CDR3 in DNA: TGTGCCAGCAGCTTAAATGGCGAGGGTGGCTACACCTTC.